This TCR beta chain was observed in a study of shared clonotypes between healthy human individuals. The CDR3 has 17 residues. The junction had 9 bases not matched to a gene; V was cut back by 4 bases and J by 5 bases. From germline, CDR1 is MGHRA and CDR2 YSYEKL. On sorted subsets, replicate PCRs used 150 to 250 ng DNA, or tens of thousands of T cell genomes. Authors' processing steps: Filtering differed for immunoSEQ, which gave only junction sequences without quality scores. This table comes from immunoSEQ multiplex PCR, and its TCRdb copy is limited to in-frame clones, with some not included. V, J and clone size were drawn from that table, and D and trimming were deduced from the DNA. The top ten hold 0.37% of the sample, which has about 2.5 million clones, about nine tenths seen once. The donor cohort consisted entirely of Caucasian adults residing in Nashville, Tennessee.

The J gene is TRBJ2-2, the V gene TRBV4-1, with 11 positions matching TRBD2. The sequenced sample consisted of naive CD4+ T cells from PBMCs. This sample's subset: CD45RA+ positively selected. The TCR originated in a man aged 18 to 29 in good health. Some clones in this sample may be carry-over from other donors' samples. CDR3 DNA sequence: TGCGCCAGCAGCCCAACACTAGCGGGAGTTGGTACCGGGGAGCTGTTTTTT. Its protein is CASSPTLAGVGTGELFF.